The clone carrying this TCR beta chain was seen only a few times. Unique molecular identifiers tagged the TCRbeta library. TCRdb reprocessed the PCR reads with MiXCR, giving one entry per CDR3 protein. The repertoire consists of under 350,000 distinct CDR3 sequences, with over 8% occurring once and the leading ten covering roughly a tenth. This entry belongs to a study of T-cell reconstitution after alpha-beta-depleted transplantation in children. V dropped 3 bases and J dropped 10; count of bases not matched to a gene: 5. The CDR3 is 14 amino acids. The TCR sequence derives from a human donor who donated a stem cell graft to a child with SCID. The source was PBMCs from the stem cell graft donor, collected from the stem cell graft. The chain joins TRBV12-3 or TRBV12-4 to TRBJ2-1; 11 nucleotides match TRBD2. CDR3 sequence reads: CASSLTSGESEQFF. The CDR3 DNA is TGTGCCAGCAGTTTGACTAGCGGGGAATCCGAGCAGTTCTTC.